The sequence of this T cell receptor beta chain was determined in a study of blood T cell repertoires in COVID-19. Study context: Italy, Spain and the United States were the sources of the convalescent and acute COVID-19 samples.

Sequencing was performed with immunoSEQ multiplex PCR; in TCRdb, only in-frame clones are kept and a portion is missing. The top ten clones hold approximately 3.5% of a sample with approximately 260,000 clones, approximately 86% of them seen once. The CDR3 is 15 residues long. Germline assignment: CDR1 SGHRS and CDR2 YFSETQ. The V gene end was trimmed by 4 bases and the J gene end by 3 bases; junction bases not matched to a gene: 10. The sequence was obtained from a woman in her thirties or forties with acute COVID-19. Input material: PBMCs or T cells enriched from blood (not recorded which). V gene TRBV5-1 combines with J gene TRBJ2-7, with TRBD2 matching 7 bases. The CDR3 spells CASSLGPGLNYEQYF. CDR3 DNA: TGCGCCAGCAGCCTCGGACCGGGACTAAACTACGAGCAGTACTTC.